The source of this TCR beta chain is a study (dated by TCRdb to the mid-2010s). Study-wide context: In people whose bodies naturally kept HIV infection under control, the researchers looked into where HIV persistence comes from.

Library preparation used 5' RACE. The reads were generated on an Illumina HiSeq 2000. Using fastp trimming at Q25 and MiXCR clonotype assembly, TCRdb reanalyzed the public sequencing data and kept in-frame beta chains. Rows are combined by CDR3 protein, so each entry shows the most common genes and DNA. Recorded for this sample are approximately 3,000 distinct CDR3 sequences; approximately 7.2% of them occurred a single time. The ten largest clones represent 6.5% of the sample. V is pruned by 6 bases and J by 2 bases, leaving 3 bases of the junction without a gene match. The CDR3 runs 14 residues from the cysteine to the phenylalanine. Just the 42-base CDR3 DNA is kept, in frame starting at base 1. Taken from the germline V gene, the CDR1 and CDR2 loops are ENHRY and SYGVKD. For this clonotype: Its cognate antigen has yet to be identified. Qualities for individual bases were not recorded, and no much larger clone is one base off.

Sequenced material: total memory T cells from blood PBMCs. Taken with the paper, the label for cell subset or site translates to: transitional memory CD4+ T cells. The sequence is built from TRBV10-3 and TRBJ1-2; the central 10 bases match TRBD1. The sequence was obtained from a female donor with HIV. The DNA is as follows: TGTGCCATCAGCTCGGGACAGGGGAACTATGGCTACACCTTC. Translated, it reads CAISSGQGNYGYTF.